This T cell receptor (beta chain) originates from a study of OX40 agonist ivuxolimab in advanced cancers. Study as a whole: Earlier treatment with anti-PD-1, anti-PD-L1 or anti-CTLA-4 was permitted, and 30% to 40% had received some.

This table comes from immunoSEQ multiplex PCR, and its TCRdb copy is limited to in-frame clones, with some not included. This table holds approximately 50,000 clones, roughly 93% found once. The CDR3 has 15 amino acids. Losses at the gene ends were 7 bases for V and 9 bases for J; bases not matched to a gene: 10. Per germline, CDR1 MNHEY and CDR2 SMNVEV (reference sequence). Details on this clone: Its antigen is not known.

General study points: Patients who responded partially at 0.1-3.0 mg/kg showed clonal expansion ranking among the lowest. Dose levels from 0.1 to 3.0 mg/kg saw CD4+ and CD8+ blood T cells expand clonally by week 6.

Blood samples were obtained at baseline, cycle 4 day 1, and cycle 7 day 1. V gene TRBV27 combines with J gene TRBJ2-1; 12 nucleotides align to TRBD2. The sample here was CD4+ or CD8+ T cells sorted from blood, taken in a trial of the OX40 agonist ivuxolimab. This TCR came from an adult with an advanced solid tumor such as melanoma, head and neck, liver or kidney cancer. DNA of the CDR3: TGTGCCAGCACCCTTCTAGCGGGAGGGAAAAGTGAGCAGTTCTTC. Its protein product is CASTLLAGGKSEQFF.